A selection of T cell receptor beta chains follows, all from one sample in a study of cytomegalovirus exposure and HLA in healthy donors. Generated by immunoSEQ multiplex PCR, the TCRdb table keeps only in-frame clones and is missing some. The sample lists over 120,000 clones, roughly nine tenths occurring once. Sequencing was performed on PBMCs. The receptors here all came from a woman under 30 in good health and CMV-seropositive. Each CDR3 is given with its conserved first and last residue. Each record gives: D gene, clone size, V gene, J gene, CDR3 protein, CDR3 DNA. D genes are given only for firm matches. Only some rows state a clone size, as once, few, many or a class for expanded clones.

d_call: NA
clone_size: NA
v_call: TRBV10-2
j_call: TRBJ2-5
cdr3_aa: CASSEVGRETQYF
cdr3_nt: TGCGCCAGCAGTGAGGTGGGGCGGGAGACCCAGTACTTC

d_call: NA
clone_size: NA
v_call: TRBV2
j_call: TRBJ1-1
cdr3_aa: CASSRGRATEAFF
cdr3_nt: TGTGCCAGCAGCCGAGGGCGCGCCACTGAAGCTTTCTTT

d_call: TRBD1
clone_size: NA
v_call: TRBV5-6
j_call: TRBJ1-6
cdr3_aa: CASSFGDRGNSPLHF
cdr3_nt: TGTGCCAGCAGTTTCGGGGACAGGGGGAACTCACCCCTCCACTTT

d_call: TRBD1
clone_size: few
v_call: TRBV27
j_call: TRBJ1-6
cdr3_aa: CASSFQKTGKDNSPLHF
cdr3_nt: TGTGCCAGCAGTTTCCAGAAGACAGGGAAGGATAATTCACCCCTCCACTTT

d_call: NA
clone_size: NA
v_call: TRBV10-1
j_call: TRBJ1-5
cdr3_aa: CASSESTQVAFGNQPQHF
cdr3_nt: TGCGCCAGCAGTGAGTCGACCCAGGTTGCTTTTGGCAATCAGCCCCAGCATTTT

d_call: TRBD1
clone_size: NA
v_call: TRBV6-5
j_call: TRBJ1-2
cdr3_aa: CASSSDRTGPAYGYTF
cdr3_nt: TGTGCCAGCAGTTCCGACCGGACAGGGCCTGCCTATGGCTACACCTTC

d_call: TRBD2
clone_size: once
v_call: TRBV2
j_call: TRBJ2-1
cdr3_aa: CASEGSPGTSGGARFF
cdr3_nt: TGTGCCAGCGAGGGGAGTCCCGGGACTAGCGGGGGGGCGAGGTTCTTC

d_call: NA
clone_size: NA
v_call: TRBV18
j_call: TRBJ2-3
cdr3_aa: CASSPQGRGTDTQYF
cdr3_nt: TGTGCCAGCTCACCACAAGGGCGGGGCACAGATACGCAGTATTTT

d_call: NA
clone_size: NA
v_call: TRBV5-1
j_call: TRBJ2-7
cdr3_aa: CASSWTGITALEQYF
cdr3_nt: TGCGCCAGCAGCTGGACCGGGATTACAGCCCTCGAGCAGTACTTC

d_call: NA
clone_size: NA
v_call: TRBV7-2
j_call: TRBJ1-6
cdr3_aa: CASSLAFGRRSPLHF
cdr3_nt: TGTGCCAGCAGCTTAGCGTTCGGGAGGCGTTCACCCCTCCACTTT

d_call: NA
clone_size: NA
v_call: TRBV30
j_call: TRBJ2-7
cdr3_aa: CAWSEAAYEQYF
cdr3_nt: TGTGCCTGGAGTGAGGCGGCCTACGAGCAGTACTTC

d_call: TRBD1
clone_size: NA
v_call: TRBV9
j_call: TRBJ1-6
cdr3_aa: CASSSRDSYSPLHF
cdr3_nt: TGTGCCAGCAGCTCCCGGGACAGTTATTCACCCCTCCACTTT

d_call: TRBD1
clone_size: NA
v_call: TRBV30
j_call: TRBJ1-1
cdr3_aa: CARSGGADTEAFF
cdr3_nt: TGTGCCCGTTCAGGGGGCGCCGACACTGAAGCTTTCTTT

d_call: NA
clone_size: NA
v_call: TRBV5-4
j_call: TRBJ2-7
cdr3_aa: CASSLANYEQYF
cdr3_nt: TGTGCCAGCAGCTTGGCAAATTACGAGCAGTACTTC

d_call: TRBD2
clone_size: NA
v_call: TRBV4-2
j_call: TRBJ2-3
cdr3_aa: CASSQDPLAGGISDTQYF
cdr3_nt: TGTGCCAGCAGCCAGGACCCCCTAGCGGGGGGGATCTCAGATACGCAGTATTTT

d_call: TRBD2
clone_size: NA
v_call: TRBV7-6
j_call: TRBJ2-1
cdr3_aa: CASSLVGGLAGDNEQFF
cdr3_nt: TGTGCCAGCAGCTTAGTAGGGGGACTAGCGGGGGACAATGAGCAGTTCTTC

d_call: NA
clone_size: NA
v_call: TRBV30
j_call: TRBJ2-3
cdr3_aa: CAWARGLAGDTQYF
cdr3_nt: TGTGCCTGGGCCCGAGGGCTAGCAGGAGATACGCAGTATTTT

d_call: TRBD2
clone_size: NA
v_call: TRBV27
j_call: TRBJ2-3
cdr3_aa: CASSLSGLAGGLSTDTQYF
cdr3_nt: TGTGCCAGCAGTTTATCGGGGCTAGCGGGGGGCTTAAGCACAGATACGCAGTATTTT

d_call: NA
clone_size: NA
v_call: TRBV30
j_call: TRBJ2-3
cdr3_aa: CAWSLGLKGVSTRADTQYF
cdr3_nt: TGTGCCTGGAGTTTGGGGCTGAAAGGGGTATCGACACGGGCAGATACGCAGTATTTT

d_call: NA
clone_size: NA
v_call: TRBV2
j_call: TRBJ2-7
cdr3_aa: CASNPLGQLTYEQYF
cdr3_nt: TGTGCCAGCAACCCCCTGGGGCAGCTAACCTACGAGCAGTACTTC

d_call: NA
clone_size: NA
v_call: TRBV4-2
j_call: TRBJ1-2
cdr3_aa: CASSQASGDGYGYTF
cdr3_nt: TGTGCCAGCAGCCAAGCGTCAGGGGACGGCTATGGCTACACCTTC

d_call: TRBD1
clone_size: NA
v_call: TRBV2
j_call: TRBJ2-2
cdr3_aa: CASSGGTGFNHGELFF
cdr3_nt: TGTGCCAGCAGTGGTGGGACAGGGTTTAATCACGGGGAGCTGTTTTTT

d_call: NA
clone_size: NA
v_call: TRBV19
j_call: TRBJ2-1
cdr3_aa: CASTIMAGSYNEQFF
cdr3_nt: TGTGCCAGTACTATTATGGCAGGTTCCTACAATGAGCAGTTCTTC

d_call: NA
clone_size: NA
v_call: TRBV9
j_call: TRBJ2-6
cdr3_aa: CASSVGPGANVLTF
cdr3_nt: TGTGCCAGCAGCGTAGGGCCTGGGGCCAACGTCCTGACTTTC

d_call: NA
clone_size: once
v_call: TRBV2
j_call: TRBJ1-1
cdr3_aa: CASSEAADMNTEAFF
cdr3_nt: TGTGCCAGCAGTGAAGCGGCAGATATGAACACTGAAGCTTTCTTT

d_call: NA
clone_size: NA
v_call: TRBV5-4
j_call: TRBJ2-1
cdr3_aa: CASSFAYKGEQFF
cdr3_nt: TGTGCCAGCAGCTTTGCCTACAAGGGGGAGCAGTTCTTC

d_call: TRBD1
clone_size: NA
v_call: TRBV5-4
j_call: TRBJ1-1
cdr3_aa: CASRTGVGTEAFF
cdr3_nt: TGTGCCAGCAGAACAGGGGTCGGCACTGAAGCTTTCTTT

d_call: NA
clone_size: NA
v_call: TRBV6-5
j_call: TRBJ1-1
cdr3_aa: CASSYSTPLEAFF
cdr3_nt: TGTGCCAGCAGTTACTCGACTCCTCTTGAAGCTTTCTTT

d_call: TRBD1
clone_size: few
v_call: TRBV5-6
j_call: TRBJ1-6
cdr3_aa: CASSYDRAPGSPLHF
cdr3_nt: TGTGCCAGCAGCTACGACAGGGCACCGGGGTCACCCCTCCACTTT

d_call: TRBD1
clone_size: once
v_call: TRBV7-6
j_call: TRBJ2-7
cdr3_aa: CASSVQGQFYEQYF
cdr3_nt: TGTGCCAGCAGCGTTCAGGGACAGTTCTACGAGCAGTACTTC

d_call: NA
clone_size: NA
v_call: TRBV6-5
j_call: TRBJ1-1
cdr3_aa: CASSYSTGTEAFF
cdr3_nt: TGTGCCAGCAGTTACTCGACGGGAACTGAAGCTTTCTTT

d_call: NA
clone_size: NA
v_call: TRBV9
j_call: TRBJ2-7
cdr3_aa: CASSVSQGSYEQYF
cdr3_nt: TGTGCCAGCAGCGTAAGCCAGGGGTCCTACGAGCAGTACTTC

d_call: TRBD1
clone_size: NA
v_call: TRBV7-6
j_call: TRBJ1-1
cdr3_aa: CASSKPGGEAFF
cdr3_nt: TGTGCCAGCAGCAAGCCAGGGGGTGAAGCTTTCTTT

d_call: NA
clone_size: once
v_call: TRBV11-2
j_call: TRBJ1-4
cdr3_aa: CASSLVGGNNEKLFF
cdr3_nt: TGTGCCAGCAGCTTAGTGGGCGGGAATAATGAAAAACTGTTTTTT

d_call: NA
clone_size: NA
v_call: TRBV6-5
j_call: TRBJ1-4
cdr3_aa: CASSYSLSPEKLFF
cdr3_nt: TGTGCCAGCAGTTACTCACTTAGTCCCGAAAAACTGTTTTTT

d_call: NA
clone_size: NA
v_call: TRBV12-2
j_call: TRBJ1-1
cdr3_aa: CASRLVVQACTEAFF
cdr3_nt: TGTGCAAGTCGCTTAGTGGTTCAGGCTTGCACTGAAGCTTTCTTT

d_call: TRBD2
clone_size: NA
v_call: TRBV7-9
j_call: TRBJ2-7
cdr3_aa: CASSLGGVNSYEQYF
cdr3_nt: TGTGCCAGCAGCCTCGGGGGGGTTAACAGCTACGAGCAGTACTTC

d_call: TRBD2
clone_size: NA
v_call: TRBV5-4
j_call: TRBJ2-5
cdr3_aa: CASSWTGGETQYF
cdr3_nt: TGTGCCAGCAGCTGGACGGGAGGGGAGACCCAGTACTTC

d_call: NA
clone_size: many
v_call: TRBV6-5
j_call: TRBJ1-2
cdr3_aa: CASRTRDGYTF
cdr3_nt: TGTGCCAGCAGAACCAGGGATGGCTACACCTTC

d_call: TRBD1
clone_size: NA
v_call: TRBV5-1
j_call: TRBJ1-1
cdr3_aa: CASSLTGQGAFAEAFF
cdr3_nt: TGCGCCAGCAGCTTAACGGGACAGGGGGCTTTCGCTGAAGCTTTCTTT

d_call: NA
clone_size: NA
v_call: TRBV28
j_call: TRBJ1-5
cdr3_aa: CASSSVDPQHF
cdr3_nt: TGTGCCAGCAGTTCTGTAGATCCCCAGCATTTT

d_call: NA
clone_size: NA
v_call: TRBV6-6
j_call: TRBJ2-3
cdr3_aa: CASKQGGDTQYF
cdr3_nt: TGTGCCAGCAAACAGGGTGGGGATACGCAGTATTTT

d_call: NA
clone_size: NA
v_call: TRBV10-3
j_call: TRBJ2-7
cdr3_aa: CAISHTGLALNYEQYF
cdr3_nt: TGTGCCATCAGCCACACGGGACTCGCCTTGAACTACGAGCAGTACTTC

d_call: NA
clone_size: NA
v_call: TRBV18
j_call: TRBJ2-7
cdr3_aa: CASSPSRSGEQYF
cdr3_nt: TGTGCCAGCTCACCAAGCAGGTCAGGGGAGCAGTACTTC